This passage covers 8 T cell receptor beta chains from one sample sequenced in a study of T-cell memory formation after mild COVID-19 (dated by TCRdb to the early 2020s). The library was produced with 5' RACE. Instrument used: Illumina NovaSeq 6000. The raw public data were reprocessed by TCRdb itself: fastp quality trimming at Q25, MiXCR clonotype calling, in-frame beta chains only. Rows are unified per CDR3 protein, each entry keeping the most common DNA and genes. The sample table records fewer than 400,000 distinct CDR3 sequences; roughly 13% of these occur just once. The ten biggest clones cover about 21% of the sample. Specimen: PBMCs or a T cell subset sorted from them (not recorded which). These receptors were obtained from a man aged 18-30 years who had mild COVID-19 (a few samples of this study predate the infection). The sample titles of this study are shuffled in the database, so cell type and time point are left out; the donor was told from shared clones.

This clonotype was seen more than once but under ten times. CDR3 amino acids: CASSQGTLTGNEQFF. DNA of the CDR3: TGTGCCAGCAGCCAAGGGACCCTAACGGGCAATGAGCAGTTCTTC. V is TRBV3-1 and J is TRBJ2-1; D is undetermined. CDR3 length: 15 amino acids. Looked up from germline, CDR1 is LGHDT and CDR2 is YNNKEL (reference sequence). V lost 1 base and J 6 bases, leaving 13 bases between the germline ends.

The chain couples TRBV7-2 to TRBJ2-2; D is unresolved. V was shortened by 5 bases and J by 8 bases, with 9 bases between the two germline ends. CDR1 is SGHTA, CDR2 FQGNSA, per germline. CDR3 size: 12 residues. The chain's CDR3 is CASSKGRGELFF. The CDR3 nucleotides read TGTGCCAGCAGCAAGGGCAGGGGGGAGCTGTTTTTT.

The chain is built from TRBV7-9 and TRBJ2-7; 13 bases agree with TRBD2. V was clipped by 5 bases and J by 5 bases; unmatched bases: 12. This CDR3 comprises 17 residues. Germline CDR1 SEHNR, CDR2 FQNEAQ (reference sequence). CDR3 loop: CASSRSGTSGTMDEQYV. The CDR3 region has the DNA TGTGCCAGCAGCCGTTCCGGGACTAGCGGGACTATGGACGAGCAGTACGTC.

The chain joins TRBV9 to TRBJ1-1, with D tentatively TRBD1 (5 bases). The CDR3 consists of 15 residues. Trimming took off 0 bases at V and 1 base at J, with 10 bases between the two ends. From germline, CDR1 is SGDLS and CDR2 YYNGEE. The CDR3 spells CASSVGVGPNTEAFF. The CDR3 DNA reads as TGTGCCAGCAGCGTAGGAGTGGGACCGAACACTGAAGCTTTCTTT.

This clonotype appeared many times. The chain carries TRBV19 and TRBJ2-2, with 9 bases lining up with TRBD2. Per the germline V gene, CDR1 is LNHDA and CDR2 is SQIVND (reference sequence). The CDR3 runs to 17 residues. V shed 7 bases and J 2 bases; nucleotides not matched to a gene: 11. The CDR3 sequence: CASKSGSGGPNTGELFF. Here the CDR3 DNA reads TGTGCCAGTAAGAGCGGTAGCGGGGGCCCCAACACCGGGGAGCTGTTTTTT.

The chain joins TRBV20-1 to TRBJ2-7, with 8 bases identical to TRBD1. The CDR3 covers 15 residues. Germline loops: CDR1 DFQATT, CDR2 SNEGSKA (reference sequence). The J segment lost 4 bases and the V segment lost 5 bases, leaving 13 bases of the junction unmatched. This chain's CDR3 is CSAPFDRGGRYEQYF. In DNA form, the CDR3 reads TGCAGTGCTCCCTTCGACAGGGGTGGAAGATACGAGCAGTACTTC.

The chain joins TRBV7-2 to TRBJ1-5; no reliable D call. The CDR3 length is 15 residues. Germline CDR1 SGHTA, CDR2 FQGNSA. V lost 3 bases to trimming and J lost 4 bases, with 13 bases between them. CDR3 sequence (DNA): TGTGCCAGCAGCTTGGCCGGCTTGACAAATCAGCCCCAGCATTTT. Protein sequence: CASSLAGLTNQPQHF.

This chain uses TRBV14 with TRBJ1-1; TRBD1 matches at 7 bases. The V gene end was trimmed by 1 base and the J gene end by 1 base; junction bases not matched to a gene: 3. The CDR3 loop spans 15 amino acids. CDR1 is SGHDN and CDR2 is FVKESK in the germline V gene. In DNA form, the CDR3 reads TGTGCCAGCAGCCAAGCCAGGGGGAGGAACACTGAAGCTTTCTTT. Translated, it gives CASSQARGRNTEAFF.